What follows are 32 T cell receptor beta chains derived from one specimen sequenced in a study of shared clonotypes between healthy human individuals. Assay: immunoSEQ multiplex PCR; the TCRdb copy retains only in-frame clones and omits some. The data show some 2,000,000 clones, with approximately 95% seen just once and roughly 1% held by the top ten. Naive CD8 isolation took CD45RO-negative cells positively selected for CCR7 and excluded terminally differentiated effector memory CD45RA+ cells. The sample was naive CD8+ T cells sorted from blood. All receptors derive from a man between 18 and 29 years old in good health.

V gene TRBV6-5 combines with J gene TRBJ1-1; weak D call: TRBD1 (5 bases). V lost 5 bases and J lost 1, with 14 bases in between. The CDR3 has 15 amino acids. Germline CDR1 is MNHEY and CDR2 is SVGAGI. The CDR3 sequence: CASSPAAGGNTEAFF. The CDR3 nucleotides read TGTGCCAGCAGTCCGGCGGCGGGGGGGAACACTGAAGCTTTCTTT.

The chain uses TRBV7-9 and TRBJ1-1, with a weak D call TRBD1 (6 bases). V gave up 7 bases and J gave up 4 bases, with 16 bases separating them. CDR3 length equals 14 residues. Germline-derived CDR1 and CDR2 are SEHNR and FQNEAQ (reference sequence). DNA of the CDR3: TGTGCCAGCAACTTTCACAGGGAGGTCACTGAAGCTTTCTTT. This gives the protein CASNFHREVTEAFF.

The chain couples TRBV4-1 to TRBJ2-7, with 7 bases identical to TRBD1. With 2 bases clipped from V and 0 bases from J, the junction kept 4 bases outside the gene matches. The CDR3 is 15 residues long. CDR1 MGHRA and CDR2 YSYEKL come from the germline V gene. The CDR3 DNA reads TGCGCCAGCAGCCAATCCGGGACAGTCTCCTACGAGCAGTACTTC. Translation gives CASSQSGTVSYEQYF.

Concerning this clone: Other nucleotide sequences in the sample specify the same CDR3. The chain combines TRBV4-3 with TRBJ2-5; 14 positions agree with TRBD2. V lost 0 bases, J lost 5 bases, and 2 bases stayed unmatched. This CDR3 has 16 amino acids. Germline V CDR1 and CDR2: LGHNA, YSLEER. The CDR3 bases are TGCGCCAGCAGCCAAGAACGGACTAGCGGGAGGGAGACCCAGTACTTC. Translation gives CASSQERTSGRETQYF.

The gene calls are TRBV19 and TRBJ2-7, with 10 bases fitting TRBD2. Looked up from germline, CDR1 is LNHDA and CDR2 is SQIVND (reference sequence). The CDR3 has 14 amino acids. J lost 3 bases, V lost 3 bases, and 2 bases had no gene match. CDR3 sequence (DNA): TGTGCCAGTAGTATCGGGACTAGCGACTACGAGCAGTACTTC. This sequence encodes CASSIGTSDYEQYF.

This chain's CDR3 is CASSSGHGLADEQYF. CDR3 in DNA: TGTGCCAGCAGCTCTGGTCACGGACTAGCGGACGAGCAGTACTTC. The chain uses TRBV7-2 and TRBJ2-7, with TRBD2 identical over 10 bases. Germline V gene data show CDR1 as SGHTA and CDR2 as FQGNSA. V lost 4 bases to trimming and J lost 5 bases; unmatched junction nucleotides: 8. This CDR3 contains 15 residues.

This clone was seen once. The chain joins TRBV2 to TRBJ1-4; TRBD1 matches 8 bases. J was trimmed by 0 bases and V by 3 bases; bases with no gene match: 3. The CDR3 sequence is 16 residues long. CDR1 is SNHLY, CDR2 FYNNEI, per germline. CDR3 coding DNA: TGTGCCAGCAGTGATGAACAGGGGGCAACTAATGAAAAACTGTTTTTT. Translating gives CASSDEQGATNEKLFF.

This chain uses TRBV2 with TRBJ2-1, with TRBD2 as a possible D gene (6 bases). Trimming stripped 2 bases from V and 0 bases from J, with 8 bases between. CDR3 length: 15 amino acids. In germline, CDR1 is SNHLY, CDR2 FYNNEI. In DNA, the CDR3 is TGTGCCAGCAGTGAATACGGGAGCTCCTACAATGAGCAGTTCTTC. This sequence encodes CASSEYGSSYNEQFF. The full variable domain, with the rest looked up from reference TRBV2 and TRBJ2-1, is EPEVTQTPSHQVTQMGQEVILRCVPISNHLYFYWYRQILGQKVEFLVSFYNNEISEKSEIFDDQFSVERPDGSNFTLKIRSTKLEDSAMYFCASSEYGSSYNEQFFGPGTRLTVL.

The chain recombines TRBV5-4 with TRBJ1-2; 8 bases map to TRBD1. The CDR3 has 13 amino acids. Germline V gene data show CDR1 as SGHNT and CDR2 as YYREEE (reference sequence). Losses at the gene ends were 5 bases for V and 2 bases for J; bases not matched to a gene: 2. The CDR3 DNA reads as TGTGCCAGCAGGGACAGGGCCAACTATGGCTACACCTTC. Translation: CASRDRANYGYTF.

This chain uses TRBV11-2 with TRBJ1-6; 7 nucleotides match TRBD1. Trimming cost V 1 base and J 6 bases; bases outside gene matches: 6. This CDR3 is built from 16 residues. The germline V gene has CDR1 SGHAT and CDR2 FQNNGV. CDR3 nucleotides: TGTGCCAGCAGCTTAGTTCTTCCAGGGGGTAATTCACCCCTCCACTTT. Protein product: CASSLVLPGGNSPLHF.

V usage is TRBV30 and J usage is TRBJ2-2; TRBD1 is a possible D gene (5 bases). The CDR3 sequence is 12 residues long. Looked up from germline, CDR1 is GTSNPN and CDR2 is SVGIG (reference sequence). Between the trimmed V and J ends, which lost 5 bases and 5 bases, there was a span of 9 bases. CDR3 in DNA: TGTGCCTGGCAGGGAAGTACCGGGGAGCTGTTTTTT. It yields the protein CAWQGSTGELFF.

V and J are TRBV6-5 and TRBJ1-1, with 8 bases matching TRBD1. The germline V gene encodes CDR1 MNHEY and CDR2 SVGAGI. The CDR3 contains 13 residues. The trim removed 7 bases at V and 4 bases at J, leaving 5 bases unmatched. CDR3 amino acids: CASNSGGGTEAFF. The CDR3 DNA reads TGTGCCAGCAACTCAGGGGGCGGCACTGAAGCTTTCTTT.

The genes are TRBV9 and TRBJ2-3; no reliable D call. Trimming took 3 bases from V and 7 from J, leaving 9 bases between them. The CDR3 length is 12 residues. Germline CDR1 reads SGDLS; CDR2 reads YYNGEE. DNA for the CDR3: TGTGCCAGCAGCGCAGGTGAAAATACGCAGTATTTT. Translated: CASSAGENTQYF.

The chain uses TRBV27 and TRBJ2-2; tentatively, D is TRBD2 (5 bases). In germline, CDR1 is MNHEY, CDR2 SMNVEV (reference sequence). V lost 6 bases and J 5 bases, leaving 19 bases between the germline ends. This CDR3 has 16 amino acids. CDR3 DNA: TGTGCCAGCAGCCTAGGTCCCACCTGGGAGACCGGGGAGCTGTTTTTT. Its protein is CASSLGPTWETGELFF.

The chain carries TRBV7-9 and TRBJ1-2; perhaps TRBD1 as D (5 bases). The germline gives CDR1 SEHNR, CDR2 FQNEAQ (reference sequence). Trimming removed 5 bases at V and 6 bases at J, with 16 bases between. CDR3 length: 14 amino acids. CDR3 in DNA: TGTGCCAGCAGCCACCAGGACACGAGGAATGGCTACACCTTC. It yields the protein CASSHQDTRNGYTF.

This chain joins TRBV4-1 and TRBJ1-1; 9 bases are a match to TRBD1. The germline CDR1 and CDR2 sequences are MGHRA and YSYEKL. Trimming at V came to 4 bases and at J to 0 bases, leaving 9 bases not matched to a gene. This CDR3 region has 17 residues. CDR3 sequence reads: CASSRLPGQGVNTEAFF. Here the CDR3 DNA reads TGCGCCAGCAGCCGCCTACCGGGACAGGGTGTGAACACTGAAGCTTTCTTT.

This chain joins TRBV11-3 and TRBJ2-7; D possibly corresponds to TRBD2 (6 bases). Trimming pared 2 bases from V and 1 base from J, leaving 18 bases between. Looked up from germline, CDR1 is SGHNT and CDR2 is YENEEA. The CDR3 is 17 residues long. CDR3 coding DNA: TGTGCCAGCAGCTTAAACCGCGGGGCGTGGGGTTCCTACGAGCAGTACTTC. Amino acids: CASSLNRGAWGSYEQYF.

This clone is a singleton in its sample. The gene calls are TRBV4-1 and TRBJ2-3, with TRBD2 matching over 8 bases. The V and J ends lost 0 bases and 4 bases, in that order; junction bases with no gene match: 9. Germline V gene sequence: CDR1 MGHRA, CDR2 YSYEKL. The CDR3 runs 17 residues. The DNA of the CDR3 is TGCGCCAGCAGCCAAGATGAGGCGGGGGGTTTCTCAGATACGCAGTATTTT. Protein sequence: CASSQDEAGGFSDTQYF.

This rearrangement joins TRBV2 to TRBJ2-7; D remains unclear. Germline V lookup: CDR1 SNHLY, CDR2 FYNNEI. Trimming pared 8 bases from V and 4 bases from J, leaving 24 bases between. This CDR3 has 16 residues. The CDR3 nucleotides are TGTGCCAGCGAAGTAGGTTGGGCCGATGAGAAGTACGAGCAGTACTTC. It specifies CASEVGWADEKYEQYF.

V and J are TRBV5-6 and TRBJ2-2, with D tentatively TRBD1 or TRBD2 (6 bases each). The V gene's germline CDR1 is SGHDT and CDR2 YYEEEE. The CDR3 contains 14 residues. V was pared by 4 bases and J by 1 base, with 8 bases between. CDR3 coding DNA: TGTGCCAGCAGCGCGGGACAGAACACCGGGGAGCTGTTTTTT. Translation: CASSAGQNTGELFF.

On this clone itself: The identical CDR3 is also encoded by other nucleotide sequences in the sample. The chain combines TRBV7-6 with TRBJ2-1; 11 nucleotides align to TRBD2. Trimming cost V 6 bases and J 3 bases; bases outside gene matches: 1. The germline V gene has CDR1 SGHVS and CDR2 FNYEAQ. CDR3 length: 14 residues. The chain's CDR3 is CASSLAGGYNEQFF. The CDR3 DNA reads TGTGCCAGCAGTCTAGCGGGGGGCTACAATGAGCAGTTCTTC.

This clone was detected only once. At one end the junction does not follow the germline gene, possibly because of a read error. The chain joins TRBV9 to TRBJ2-3, with 9 bases that match TRBD2. The CDR3 extends over 15 amino acids. Germline V CDR1 and CDR2: SGDLS, YYNGEE. The DNA for the CDR3 is TGTGCCAGCAGCGTTTCAGCGGGAGGCACGGATACGCAGTATTTT. Protein: CASSVSAGGTDTQYF.

This rearrangement joins TRBV15 to TRBJ1-3; the match to TRBD1 covers 7 bases. The CDR3 has 14 residues. CDR1 is LNHNV and CDR2 is YYDKDF in the germline V gene (reference sequence). Trimming took 8 bases from V and 4 from J; bases not matched to a gene: 8. The CDR3 DNA reads as TGTGCCACCGAGGAGGGGGCGATCGGAAACACCATATATTTT. This codes for CATEEGAIGNTIYF. The whole variable domain, remainder taken from reference TRBV15 and TRBJ1-3, is DAMVIQNPRYQVTQFGKPVTLSCSQTLNHNVMYWYQQKSSQAPKLLFHYYDKDFNNEADTPDNFQSRRPNTSFCFLDIRSPGLGDTAMYLCATEEGAIGNTIYFGEGSWLTVV.

The chain joins TRBV19 to TRBJ1-5; D is perhaps TRBD1 (6 bases). This CDR3 is built from 16 residues. Germline V gives CDR1 LNHDA, CDR2 SQIVND (reference sequence). Trimming cost V 5 bases and J 0 bases, with 14 bases left between them. The CDR3 region has the DNA TGTGCCAGTAGTTACCGAGGACAGAATAGCAATCAGCCCCAGCATTTT. Protein: CASSYRGQNSNQPQHF.

V is TRBV6-6 and J is TRBJ2-7; D is ambiguous. Germline V gives CDR1 MNHNY, CDR2 SVGAGI (reference sequence). This CDR3 is built from 12 residues. V was pared by 6 bases and J by 3 bases, with 9 bases between. The CDR3 spells CASSTNVYEQYF. The CDR3 region has the DNA TGTGCCAGCAGCACAAACGTCTACGAGCAGTACTTC.

This chain links TRBV27 with TRBJ2-5, with D unclear. The CDR3 spans 13 residues. V lost 5 bases and J 1 base, leaving 8 bases between the germline ends. Germline V gene lookup returns CDR1 MNHEY and CDR2 SMNVEV (reference sequence). The CDR3 reads CASSGALQETQYF. As DNA, the CDR3 is TGTGCCAGCAGTGGTGCCCTCCAAGAGACCCAGTACTTC.

This clone was observed once. The rearrangement links TRBV5-1 to TRBJ1-1; D is possibly TRBD1 (5 bases). The germline V gene has CDR1 SGHRS and CDR2 YFSETQ. Trimming removed 4 bases at V and 2 bases at J, with 12 bases between. The CDR3 runs to 14 residues. CDR3 sequence: CASSRGVTNTEAFF. The CDR3 coding sequence is TGCGCCAGCAGCCGAGGGGTTACAAACACTGAAGCTTTCTTT.

The genes are TRBV28 and TRBJ1-5; D is possibly TRBD1 (5 bases). Between the trimmed V and J ends, which lost 1 base and 4 bases, there was a span of 14 bases. Germline CDR1 reads MDHEN; CDR2 reads SYDVKM. This CDR3 is built from 16 residues. The CDR3 loop is CASSLSYPRENQPQHF. The CDR3, as DNA: TGTGCCAGCAGTTTATCCTACCCCAGGGAAAATCAGCCCCAGCATTTT.

The CDR3 DNA is TGCGCCAGCAGCCAAGATTCGCTGGGAGAAACTGAAGCTTTCTTT. Its translation is CASSQDSLGETEAFF. The rearrangement joins TRBV4-3 to TRBJ1-1; D is ambiguous. The germline gives CDR1 LGHNA, CDR2 YSLEER. Trimming pared 0 bases from V and 5 bases from J, leaving 13 bases between. This CDR3 is built from 15 residues.

The gene calls are TRBV14 and TRBJ2-7, with 8 bases that match TRBD1. CDR3 length: 16 residues. Germline trimming cut 4 bases from V and 1 base from J; bases unmatched to any gene: 9. Germline CDR1 reads SGHDN; CDR2 reads FVKESK. CDR3 in amino acids: CASSPNARQGSYEQYF. The CDR3 DNA follows: TGTGCCAGCAGCCCGAACGCCAGACAGGGGTCCTACGAGCAGTACTTC. Combining the CDR3 with reference TRBV14 and TRBJ2-7 gives the whole variable domain EAGVTQFPSHSVIEKGQTVTLRCDPISGHDNLYWYRRVMGKEIKFLLHFVKESKQDESGMPNNRFLAERTGGTYSTLKVQPAELEDSGVYFCASSPNARQGSYEQYFGPGTRLTVT.

The chain combines TRBV6-1 with TRBJ1-4, with D tentatively TRBD1 (6 bases). The V end lost 7 bases, the J end lost 1 base, and 7 bases lay between the germline ends. Germline V gene sequence: CDR1 MNHNS, CDR2 SASEGT. The CDR3 loop spans 13 amino acids. The CDR3 DNA follows: TGTGCCAGCATCAGGGGAACTAATGAAAAACTGTTTTTT. Its translation is CASIRGTNEKLFF.

A single count supports this clone. This sequence joins TRBV9 and TRBJ2-7; 9 bases map to TRBD1. The trim removed 3 bases at V and 5 bases at J, leaving 6 bases unmatched. Germline V gene data show CDR1 as SGDLS and CDR2 as YYNGEE. This CDR3 has 14 residues. CDR3 amino acids: CASSGPGQGNEQYF. CDR3 DNA: TGTGCCAGCAGCGGGCCGGGACAGGGAAACGAGCAGTACTTC.